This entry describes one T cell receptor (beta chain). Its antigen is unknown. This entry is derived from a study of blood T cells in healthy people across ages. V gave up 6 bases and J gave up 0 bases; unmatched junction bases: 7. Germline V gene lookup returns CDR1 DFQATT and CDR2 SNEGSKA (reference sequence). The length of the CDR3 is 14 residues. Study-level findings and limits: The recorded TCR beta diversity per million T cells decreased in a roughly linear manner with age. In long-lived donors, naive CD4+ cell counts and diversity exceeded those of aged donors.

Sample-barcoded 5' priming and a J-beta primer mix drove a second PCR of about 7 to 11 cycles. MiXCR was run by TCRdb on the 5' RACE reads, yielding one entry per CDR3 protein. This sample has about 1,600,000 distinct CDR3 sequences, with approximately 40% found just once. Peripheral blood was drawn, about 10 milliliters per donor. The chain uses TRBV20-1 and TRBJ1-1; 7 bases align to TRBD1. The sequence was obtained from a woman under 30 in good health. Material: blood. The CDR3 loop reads CSAAGQLMNTEAFF. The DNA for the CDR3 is TGCAGTGCGGCGGGACAGCTCATGAACACTGAAGCTTTCTTT.